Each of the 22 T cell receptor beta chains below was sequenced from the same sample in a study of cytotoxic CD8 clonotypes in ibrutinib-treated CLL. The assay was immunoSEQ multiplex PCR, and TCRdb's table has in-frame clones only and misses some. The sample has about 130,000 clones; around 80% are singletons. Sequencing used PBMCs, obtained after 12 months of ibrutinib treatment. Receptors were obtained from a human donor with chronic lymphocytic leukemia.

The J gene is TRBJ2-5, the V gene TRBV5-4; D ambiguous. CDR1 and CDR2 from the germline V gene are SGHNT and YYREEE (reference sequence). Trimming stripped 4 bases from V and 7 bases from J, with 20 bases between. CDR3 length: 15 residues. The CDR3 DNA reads TGTGCCAGCAGCATTAAGACCGGGTCCAAAGGGACCCAGTACTTC. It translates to CASSIKTGSKGTQYF.

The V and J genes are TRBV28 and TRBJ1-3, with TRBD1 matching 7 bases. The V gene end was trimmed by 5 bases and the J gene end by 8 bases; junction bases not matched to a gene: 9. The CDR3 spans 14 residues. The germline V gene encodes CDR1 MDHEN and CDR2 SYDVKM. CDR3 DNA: TGTGCCAGCAGTCCAGGGGGTGAAGTATACACCATATATTTT. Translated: CASSPGGEVYTIYF.

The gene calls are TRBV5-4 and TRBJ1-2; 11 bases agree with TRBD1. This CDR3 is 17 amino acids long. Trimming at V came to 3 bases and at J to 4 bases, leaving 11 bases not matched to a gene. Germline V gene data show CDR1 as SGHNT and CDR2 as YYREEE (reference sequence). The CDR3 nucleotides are TGTGCCAGCAGCTGGACAGGGGGCACGGAAGCGGTCTATGGCTACACCTTC. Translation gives CASSWTGGTEAVYGYTF. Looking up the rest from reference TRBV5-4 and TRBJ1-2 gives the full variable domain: ETGVTQSPTHLIKTRGQQVTLRCSSQSGHNTVSWYQQALGQGPQFIFQYYREEENGRGNFPPRFSGLQFPNYSSELNVNALELDDSALYLCASSWTGGTEAVYGYTFGSGTRLTVV.

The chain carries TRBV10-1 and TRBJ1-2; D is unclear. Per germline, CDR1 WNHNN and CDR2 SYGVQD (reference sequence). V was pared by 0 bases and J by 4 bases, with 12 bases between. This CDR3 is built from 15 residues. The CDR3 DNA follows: TGCGCCAGCAGTGAGTCGACAATAGGATTCTATGGCTACACCTTC. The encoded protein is CASSESTIGFYGYTF.

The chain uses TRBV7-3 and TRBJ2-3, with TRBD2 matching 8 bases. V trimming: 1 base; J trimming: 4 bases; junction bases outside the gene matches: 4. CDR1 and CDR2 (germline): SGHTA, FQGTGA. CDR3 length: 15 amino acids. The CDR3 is CASSLISSGADTQYF. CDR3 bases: TGTGCCAGCAGCTTAATTAGTAGCGGGGCAGATACGCAGTATTTT.

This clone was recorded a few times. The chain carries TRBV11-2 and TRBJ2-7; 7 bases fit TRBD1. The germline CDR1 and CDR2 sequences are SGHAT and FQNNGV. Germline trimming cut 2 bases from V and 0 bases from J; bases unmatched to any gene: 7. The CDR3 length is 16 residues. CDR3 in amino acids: CASSLKGDSYSYEQYF. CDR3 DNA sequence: TGTGCCAGCAGCTTAAAAGGGGACAGTTACTCCTACGAGCAGTACTTC.

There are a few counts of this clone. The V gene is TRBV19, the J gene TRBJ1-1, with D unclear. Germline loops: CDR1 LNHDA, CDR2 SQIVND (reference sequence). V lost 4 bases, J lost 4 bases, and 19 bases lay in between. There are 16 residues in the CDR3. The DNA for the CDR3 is TGTGCCAGTAGTAGTGCGGCAAGGGTTATGATCACTGAAGCTTTCTTT. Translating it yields CASSSAARVMITEAFF.

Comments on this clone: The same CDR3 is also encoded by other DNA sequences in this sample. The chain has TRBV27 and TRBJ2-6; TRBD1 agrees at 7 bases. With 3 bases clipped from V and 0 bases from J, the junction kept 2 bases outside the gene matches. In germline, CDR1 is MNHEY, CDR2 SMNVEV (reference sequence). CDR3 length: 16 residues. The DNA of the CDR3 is TGTGCCAGCAGTTTGACAGGGATCTCTGGGGCCAACGTCCTGACTTTC. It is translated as CASSLTGISGANVLTF.

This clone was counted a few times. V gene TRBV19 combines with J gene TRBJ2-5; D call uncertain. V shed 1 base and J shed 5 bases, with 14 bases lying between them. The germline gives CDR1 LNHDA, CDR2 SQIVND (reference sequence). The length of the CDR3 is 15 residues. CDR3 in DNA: TGTGCCAGTAGTATAGCCCGTGGGCAGAGGGAGACCCAGTACTTC. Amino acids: CASSIARGQRETQYF.

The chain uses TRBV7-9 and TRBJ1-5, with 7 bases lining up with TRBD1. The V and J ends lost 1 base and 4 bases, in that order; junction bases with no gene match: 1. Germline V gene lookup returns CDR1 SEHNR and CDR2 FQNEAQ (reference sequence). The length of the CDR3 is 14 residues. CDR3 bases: TGTGCCAGCAGCTTAGGGGACAGAAATCAGCCCCAGCATTTT. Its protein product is CASSLGDRNQPQHF.

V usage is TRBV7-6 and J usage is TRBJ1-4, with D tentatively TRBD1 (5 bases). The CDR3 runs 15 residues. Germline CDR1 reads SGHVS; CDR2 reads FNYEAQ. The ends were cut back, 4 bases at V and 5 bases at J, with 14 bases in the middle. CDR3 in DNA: TGTGCCAGCAGCTCAGACGACAGCTCCAATGAAAAACTGTTTTTT. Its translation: CASSSDDSSNEKLFF.

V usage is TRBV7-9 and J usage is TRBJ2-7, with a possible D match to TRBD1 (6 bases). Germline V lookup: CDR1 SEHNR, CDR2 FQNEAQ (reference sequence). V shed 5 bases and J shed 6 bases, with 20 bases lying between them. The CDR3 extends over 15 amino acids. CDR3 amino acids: CASSPPDRSPFEQYF. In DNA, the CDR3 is TGTGCCAGCAGCCCGCCCGACAGGTCCCCCTTCGAGCAGTACTTC.

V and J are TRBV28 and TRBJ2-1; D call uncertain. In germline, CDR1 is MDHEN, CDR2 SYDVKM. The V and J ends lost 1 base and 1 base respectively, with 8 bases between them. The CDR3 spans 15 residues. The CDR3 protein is CASSLLGSSYNEQFF. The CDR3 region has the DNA TGTGCCAGCAGTTTATTGGGTAGTTCCTACAATGAGCAGTTCTTC.

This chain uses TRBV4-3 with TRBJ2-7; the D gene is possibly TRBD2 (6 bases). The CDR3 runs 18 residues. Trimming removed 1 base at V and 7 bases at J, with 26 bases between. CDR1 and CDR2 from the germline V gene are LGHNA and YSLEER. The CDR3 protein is CASSQVAGLQGRSNEQYF. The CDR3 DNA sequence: TGCGCCAGCAGCCAAGTTGCGGGGCTTCAGGGAAGGTCTAATGAGCAGTACTTC.

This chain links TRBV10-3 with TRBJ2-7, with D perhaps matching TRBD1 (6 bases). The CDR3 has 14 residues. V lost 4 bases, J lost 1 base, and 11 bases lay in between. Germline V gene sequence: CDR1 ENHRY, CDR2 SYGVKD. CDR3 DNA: TGTGCCATCAGTGTACAGGGTGTGTCCTACGAGCAGTACTTC. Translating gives CAISVQGVSYEQYF.

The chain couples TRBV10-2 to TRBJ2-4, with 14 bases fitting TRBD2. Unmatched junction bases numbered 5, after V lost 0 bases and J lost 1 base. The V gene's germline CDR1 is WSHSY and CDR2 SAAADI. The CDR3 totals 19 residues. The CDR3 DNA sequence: TGCGCCAGCAGTGAGTCAGGACTAGCGGGAGGTCCGGCCAAAAACATTCAGTACTTC. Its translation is CASSESGLAGGPAKNIQYF.

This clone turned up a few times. The CDR3 coding sequence is TGTGCCAGCAGCCAGAATCTGGGGGTTCTTAAGCATTTT. It encodes CASSQNLGVLKHF. The chain has TRBV4-2 and TRBJ1-5, with a tentative D call TRBD1 (5 bases). V was cut by 3 bases and J by 14 bases, with 17 bases left in between. The length of the CDR3 is 13 residues. Germline V gives CDR1 LGHNA, CDR2 YNFKEQ.

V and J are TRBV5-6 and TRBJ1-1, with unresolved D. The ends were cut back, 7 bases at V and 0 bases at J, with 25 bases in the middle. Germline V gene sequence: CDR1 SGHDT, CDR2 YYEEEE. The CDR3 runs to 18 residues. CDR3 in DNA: TGTGCCAGCCTGAACCTAAGGGCACCCATAAATATGAACACTGAAGCTTTCTTT. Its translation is CASLNLRAPINMNTEAFF.

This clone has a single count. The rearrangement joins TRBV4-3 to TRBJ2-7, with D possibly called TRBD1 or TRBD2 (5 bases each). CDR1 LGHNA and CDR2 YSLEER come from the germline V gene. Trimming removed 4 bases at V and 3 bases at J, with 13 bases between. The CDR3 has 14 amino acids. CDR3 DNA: TGCGCCAGCAGCCCTGCCCGGGGCCTCTACGAGCAGTACTTC. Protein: CASSPARGLYEQYF.

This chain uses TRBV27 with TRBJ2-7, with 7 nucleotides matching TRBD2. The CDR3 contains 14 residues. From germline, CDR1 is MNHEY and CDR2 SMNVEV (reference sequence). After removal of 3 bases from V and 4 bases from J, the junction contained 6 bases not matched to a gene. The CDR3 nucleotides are TGTGCCAGCAGTTTGGGCGGGACTAAATACGAGCAGTACTTC. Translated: CASSLGGTKYEQYF.

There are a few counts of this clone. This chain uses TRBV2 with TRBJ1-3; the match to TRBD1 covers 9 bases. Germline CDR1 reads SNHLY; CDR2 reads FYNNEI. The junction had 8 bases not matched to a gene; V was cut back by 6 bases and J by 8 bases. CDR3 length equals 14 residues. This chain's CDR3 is CASSRTGGLYTIYF. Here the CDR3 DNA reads TGTGCCAGCAGCAGAACAGGGGGCTTATACACCATATATTTT.

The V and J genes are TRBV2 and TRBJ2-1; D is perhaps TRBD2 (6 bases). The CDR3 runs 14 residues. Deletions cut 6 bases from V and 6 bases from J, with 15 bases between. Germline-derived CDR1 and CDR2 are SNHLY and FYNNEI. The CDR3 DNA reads TGTGCCAGCAGGGAGGGGCGCCCATTCAATGAGCAGTTCTTC. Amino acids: CASREGRPFNEQFF.